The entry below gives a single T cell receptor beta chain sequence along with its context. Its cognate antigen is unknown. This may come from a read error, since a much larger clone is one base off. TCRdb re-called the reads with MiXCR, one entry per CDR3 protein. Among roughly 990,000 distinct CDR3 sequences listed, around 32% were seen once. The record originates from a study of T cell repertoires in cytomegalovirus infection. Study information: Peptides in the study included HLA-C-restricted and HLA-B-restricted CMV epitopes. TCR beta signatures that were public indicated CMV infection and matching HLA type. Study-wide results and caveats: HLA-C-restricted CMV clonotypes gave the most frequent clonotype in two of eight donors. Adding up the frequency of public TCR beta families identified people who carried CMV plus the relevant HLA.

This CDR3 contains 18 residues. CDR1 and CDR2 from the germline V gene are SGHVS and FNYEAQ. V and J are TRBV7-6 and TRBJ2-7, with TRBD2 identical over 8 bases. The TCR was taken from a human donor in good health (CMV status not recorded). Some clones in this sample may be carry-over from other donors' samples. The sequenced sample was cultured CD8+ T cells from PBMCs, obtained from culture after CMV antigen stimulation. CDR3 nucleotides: TGTGCCAGGAGCTTAGGGGCCCCCGGGAGGGACGGGGTTTACGAGCAGTACTTC. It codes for CARSLGAPGRDGVYEQYF.